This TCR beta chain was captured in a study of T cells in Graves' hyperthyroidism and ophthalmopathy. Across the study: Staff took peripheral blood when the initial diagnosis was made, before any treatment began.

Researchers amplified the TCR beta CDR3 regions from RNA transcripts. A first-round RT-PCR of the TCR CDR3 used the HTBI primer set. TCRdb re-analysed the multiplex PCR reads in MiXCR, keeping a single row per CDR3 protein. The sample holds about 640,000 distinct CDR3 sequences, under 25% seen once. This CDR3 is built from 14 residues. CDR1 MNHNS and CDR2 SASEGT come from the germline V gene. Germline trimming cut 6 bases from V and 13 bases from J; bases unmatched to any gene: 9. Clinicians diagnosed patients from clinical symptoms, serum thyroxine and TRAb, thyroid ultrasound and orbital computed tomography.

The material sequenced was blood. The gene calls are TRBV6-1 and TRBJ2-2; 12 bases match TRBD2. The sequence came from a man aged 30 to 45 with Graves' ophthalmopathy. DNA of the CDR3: TGTGCCAGCAGGGGGACTAGCGGGCTATCGGGGCTGTTTTTT. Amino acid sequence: CASRGTSGLSGLFF.